The TCR beta chain under discussion was sequenced for a study of beta chain features in type 1 diabetes. Findings and limits, study-wide: Patients' naive, central memory and regulatory TCRB repertoires appeared more alike than those of healthy donors. Across all four CD4+ subsets, people with type 1 diabetes showed modestly shorter TCRB CDR3s.

This clone was observed at least ten times. Antigen unknown. V was trimmed by 6 bases and J by 2 bases, leaving 7 bases between them. CDR3 length: 12 residues. The germline V gene has CDR1 MDHEN and CDR2 SYDVKM. As every portion of the isolated RNA was reverse transcribed, the sequencing read expressed TCRB transcripts. TCRdb keeps only in-frame clones here, not all; method: immunoSEQ multiplex PCR. The data show about 290,000 clones, around 7.8% seen once. The sequenced sample was central memory CD4+ T cells from blood. The chain has TRBV28 and TRBJ2-5; D ambiguous. This receptor was obtained from a woman aged 18-35 years in good health. The CDR3 DNA follows: TGTGCCAGCAGAGGGAATCAAGAGACCCAGTACTTC. It encodes CASRGNQETQYF.